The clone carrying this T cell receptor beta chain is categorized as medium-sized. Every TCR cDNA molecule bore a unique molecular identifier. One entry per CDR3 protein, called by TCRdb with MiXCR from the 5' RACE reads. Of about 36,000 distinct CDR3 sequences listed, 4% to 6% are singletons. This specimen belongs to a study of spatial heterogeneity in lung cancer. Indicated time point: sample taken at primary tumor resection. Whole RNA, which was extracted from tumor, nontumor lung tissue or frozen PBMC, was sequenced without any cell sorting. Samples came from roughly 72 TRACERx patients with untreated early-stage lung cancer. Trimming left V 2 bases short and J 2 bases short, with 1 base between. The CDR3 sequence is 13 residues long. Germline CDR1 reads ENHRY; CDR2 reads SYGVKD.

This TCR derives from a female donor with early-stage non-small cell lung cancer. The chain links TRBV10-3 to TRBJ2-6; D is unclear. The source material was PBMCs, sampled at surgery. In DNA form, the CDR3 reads TGTGCCATCAGTGAGCCTGGGGCCAACGTCCTGACTTTC. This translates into CAISEPGANVLTF.